This TCR beta chain was recorded in a study of T cell responses to AZD1222 COVID-19 vaccine. Study results and limitations: Repertoire sampling happened only post peak T cell response. Reportedly, nearly half of unique spike TCRs recognized epitopes outside B.1.351/B.1.1.7 mutations.

Clones were read by immunoSEQ multiplex PCR, and TCRdb kept only the in-frame ones, dropping some. The sample lists 90,000 to 120,000 clones, more than 85% occurring once. Per the germline V gene, CDR1 is SGHNT and CDR2 is YYREEE (reference sequence). Trimming took off 1 base at V and 4 bases at J, with 17 bases between the two ends. This CDR3 spans 17 amino acids. Note on this clone: Its antigen remains unidentified.

Here the sequenced sample was peripheral blood, taken on day 0 of AZD1222 vaccination. The sequence was obtained from an adult in good health. V usage is TRBV5-4 and J usage is TRBJ2-2; D is perhaps TRBD2 (6 bases). The CDR3 spells CASSLPPGRPGTGELFF. The CDR3 DNA follows: TGTGCCAGCAGCTTGCCTCCCGGGAGACCAGGCACCGGGGAGCTGTTTTTT.